This T cell receptor beta chain is from a study of regulatory T cells in long-lasting Graves disease. Construction of the TCR beta libraries employed iRepertoire HTBI primers in conjunction with Arm-PCR of CDR3 regions. TCRdb called the multiplex PCR reads again in MiXCR, with one record for every CDR3 protein. The sample consists of some 300,000 distinct CDR3 sequences, 20% to 25% of them appearing once. This clonotype was observed many times. The length of the CDR3 is 12 residues. Germline values: CDR1 SNHLY, CDR2 FYNNEI. Trimming took 6 bases from V and 2 from J, leaving 7 bases between them. Time point noted: persistent/refractory GD, antithyroid drugs over 5 years with positive TRAb. With RNA extracted from PBMCs as input, the TCR library was made.

The V and J genes are TRBV2 and TRBJ2-5; D remains ambiguous. This TCR derives from a female donor with Graves disease. Sequenced material: peripheral blood mononuclear cells (PBMCs), taken when the disease was refractory, from a patient treated with antithyroid drugs. The CDR3 sequence: CASRTQQETQYF. The CDR3 DNA reads as TGTGCCAGCAGGACGCAACAAGAGACCCAGTACTTC.